The clone carrying this TCR beta chain was counted at least ten times. The data were obtained in a study of human T cells and chemical hapten exposure. Trimming removed 2 bases at V and 5 bases at J, with 9 bases between. Germline lookup yields CDR1 MNHEY and CDR2 SVGEGT. The CDR3 consists of 13 residues. TCRdb re-analysed the RACE reads in MiXCR, keeping a single row per CDR3 protein. The sample records 80,000 to 95,000 distinct CDR3 sequences, approximately 12% being singletons. Indicated time point: patch test 1, 2 weeks after DPC sensitization. Described treatment: therapeutic diphenylcyclopropenone sensitization with weekly scalp DPC.

Sample: whole blood, taken in connection with sensitization to the hapten diphenylcyclopropenone (DPC). The chain uses TRBV6-2 or TRBV6-3 and TRBJ1-1; D not resolved. This TCR came from a woman in her forties or fifties with alopecia areata. Some clones in this sample may be carry-over from other donors' samples. The DNA for the CDR3 is TGTGCCAGCAGTTACCAACATGGTACTGAAGCTTTCTTT. This gives the protein CASSYQHGTEAFF.